This record covers a single T cell receptor (beta chain). Study processing details: How many nucleated cells were present was estimated from reference gene primer amplification. Sequencing was performed with immunoSEQ multiplex PCR; in TCRdb, only in-frame clones are kept and a portion is missing. V, J and clone size are taken as reported in that table, and D and trimming were inferred from the DNA itself. This sample has just over 350,000 clones, with less than 90% found just once. These data belong to a study of blood T cell repertoires in COVID-19. Study at large: Whether acute or convalescent, the COVID-19 samples came from the United States, Italy and Spain. The analysed material was cDNA or gDNA that came from T cells, B-cell-depleted T cells, or PBMCs.

V was clipped by 0 bases and J by 6 bases, with 20 bases between them. This CDR3 comprises 17 residues. The V gene's germline CDR1 is LGHNT and CDR2 FRNRAP. A Seattle source enrolled patients during active infection and followed them longitudinally. This receptor was identified in a woman aged 55-70 years with COVID-19, enrolled during active disease. Sequenced material: peripheral blood. The chain has TRBV12-5 and TRBJ1-2, with D tentatively TRBD1 (6 bases). The CDR3 sequence: CASGLVIGSGAKNGYTF. The CDR3 DNA is TGTGCTAGTGGTTTGGTAATCGGGTCAGGGGCTAAAAATGGCTACACCTTC.